The sample holds a few counts of the clone carrying this T cell receptor (beta chain). Original data processing: Counts of nucleated cells, estimated from reference gene primer amplification, were obtained. Sequenced by immunoSEQ multiplex PCR; TCRdb stores in-frame clones only, minus some. The V and J calls and clone size are taken from that table; D and trimming were inferred from the DNA. The table includes 270,000 or so clones, approximately 90% detected once. CDR1 KGHSH and CDR2 LQKENI come from the germline V gene. V lost 3 bases, J lost 1 base, and 0 bases stayed unmatched. The CDR3 spans 14 residues. These data are taken from a study of blood T cell repertoires in COVID-19. Study-wide context: Researchers got acute and convalescent COVID-19 samples from the United States, Italy and Spain. The analysed material was cDNA or gDNA that came from T cells, B-cell-depleted T cells, or PBMCs.

Sequencing input: peripheral blood. The chain links TRBV18 to TRBJ1-1, with 9 positions matching TRBD1. The sequence was collected from a man aged 40-49 years with acute or convalescent COVID-19. Written as DNA, the CDR3 is TGTGCCAGCTCACCGGGACAGGGGAACACTGAAGCTTTCTTT. It codes for CASSPGQGNTEAFF.